Detailed here is one T cell receptor (beta chain). V lost 0 bases and J lost 7, with 18 bases in between. The CDR3 is made up of 16 amino acids. Germline assignment: CDR1 KGHSH and CDR2 LQKENI. This sample was included in a study of blood T cell repertoires in COVID-19. Measured with immunoSEQ multiplex PCR; TCRdb has only the in-frame clones, and not every one. The top ten hold roughly 3.4% of the sample, which has roughly 340,000 clones, around 91% seen once. Sample: peripheral blood. The receptor was isolated from a woman between 18 and 29 years old who had recovered from COVID-19. The chain uses TRBV18 and TRBJ2-5; a possible D gene is TRBD1 (6 bases). The CDR3 DNA reads as TGTGCCAGCTCACCACCAGCAGGGGACCCAATAGTGACCCAGTACTTC. It specifies CASSPPAGDPIVTQYF.